In its sample, the clone carrying this TCR beta chain was seen a few times. Its antigen is currently unknown. The read gets to within 3 residues of the CDR3 end, and the germline J gene fills in the rest. Method: immunoSEQ multiplex PCR; TCRdb's copy keeps in-frame clones and lacks some. The specimen gives around 42,000 clones without singletons; the ten biggest hold under 6.5%. CDR3 size: 13 residues. Trimming left V 5 bases short and J 0 bases short, with 11 bases between. Germline CDR1 is GTSNPN and CDR2 is SVGIG (reference sequence). The data derive from a study of T cell clonality in common variable immunodeficiency. Whole-study results and caveats: In common variable immunodeficiency, TCR beta chains reportedly carried fewer deletions and N-nucleotide insertions.

J is TRBJ2-7 and V is TRBV30; D might be TRBD1 (7 bases). The source is a human donor with common variable immunodeficiency. The sequenced material came from peripheral blood mononuclear cells. Incomplete CDR3 DNA: TGTGCCTGGTCAGGGGGGAGCTCCTACGAG. Its translation is CAWSGGSSYE. The whole CDR3 is CAWSGGSSYEQYF.